The clone carrying this T cell receptor (beta chain) was picked up a small number of times. The sample originates from a study of blood T cell repertoires in COVID-19. The V gene lost 4 bases and the J gene lost 16 bases, with 17 bases spanning the gap. The CDR3 consists of 12 residues. Germline CDR1 reads SEHNR; CDR2 reads FQNEAQ (reference sequence). Only in-frame clones appear in the TCRdb table, and some are missing; sequencing was by immunoSEQ multiplex PCR. The data show approximately 60,000 clones, roughly 75% seen once. This clonotype was obtained from a man aged 55 to 70 with COVID-19, enrolled during active disease. Sequencing was done on a sample of peripheral blood. This chain uses TRBV7-9 with TRBJ2-1, with D possibly TRBD2 on 6 matching bases. CDR3 DNA: TGTGCCAGCAGCTCCAACAGGAGGGAGCTCTTCTTC. This sequence encodes CASSSNRRELFF.